The 29 T cell receptor beta chains given below trace back to one sample, sequenced in a study of early T cells in non-severe SARS-CoV-2 infection. TCRdb passed the 5' RACE reads through MiXCR, listing each CDR3 protein once. The table includes around 77,000 distinct CDR3 sequences, over 9.5% detected once. Here the sequenced sample was whole blood, taken at baseline. The receptors were sampled from an adult who was a healthcare worker with PCR-confirmed SARS-CoV-2 infection or an uninfected control (not recorded which).

This clonotype was seen a few times. V is TRBV7-2 and J is TRBJ1-2, with TRBD1 matching 7 bases. The CDR3 covers 14 residues. V lost 5 bases and J lost 0; bases outside the gene matches: 3. Germline CDR1 and CDR2: SGHTA and FQGNSA. CDR3 nucleotides: TGTGCCAGCAGCAGGGACAGTTCTAACTATGGCTACACCTTC. It codes for CASSRDSSNYGYTF.

This clonotype was seen repeatedly, ten times or more. The chain recombines TRBV5-1 with TRBJ1-4; D is undetermined. Germline values: CDR1 SGHRS, CDR2 YFSETQ. With 0 bases removed from V and 1 base from J, the gap between germline ends came to 16 bases. CDR3 size: 18 residues. The CDR3 nucleotides read TGCGCCAGCAGCTTGGTGTTGGCGTCGGCGGGAACTAATGAAAAACTGTTTTTT. Translation: CASSLVLASAGTNEKLFF.

This clonotype was counted at least ten times. The chain has TRBV20-1 and TRBJ2-7, with 13 bases that match TRBD2. V was clipped by 4 bases and J by 4 bases; unmatched bases: 7. The germline gives CDR1 DFQATT, CDR2 SNEGSKA (reference sequence). The CDR3 has 15 residues. CDR3 residues: CSAITSGGATYEQYF. The CDR3 DNA follows: TGCAGTGCTATTACTAGCGGGGGGGCCACGTACGAGCAGTACTTC.

By frequency in the sample, this clonotype is medium-sized. The chain combines TRBV7-2 with TRBJ2-3; 7 bases match TRBD1. The CDR3 sequence is 15 residues long. The V gene end was trimmed by 1 base and the J gene end by 2 bases; junction bases not matched to a gene: 3. The germline V gene has CDR1 SGHTA and CDR2 FQGNSA. CDR3 sequence reads: CASSLDRGFTDTQYF. Here the CDR3 DNA reads TGTGCCAGCAGCTTAGACAGGGGATTCACAGATACGCAGTATTTT.

The V gene is TRBV10-3, the J gene TRBJ2-3; 8 bases align to TRBD2. The germline gives CDR1 ENHRY, CDR2 SYGVKD. Trimming cost V 3 bases and J 2 bases; bases outside gene matches: 7. The CDR3 consists of 16 residues. DNA for the CDR3: TGTGCCATCAGTGACCTCGGCGGGGGGAACACAGATACGCAGTATTTT. This translates into CAISDLGGGNTDTQYF.

The rearrangement links TRBV7-9 to TRBJ2-3, with D possibly TRBD1 on 7 matching bases. V was shortened by 3 bases and J by 6 bases, with 16 bases between the two germline ends. Germline CDR1 and CDR2: SEHNR and FQNEAQ (reference sequence). This CDR3 comprises 15 residues. In DNA, the CDR3 is TGTGCCAGCAGCTTGGGACAGTGGGCGGGGGATACGCAGTATTTT. Encoded protein: CASSLGQWAGDTQYF.

The chain uses TRBV20-1 and TRBJ2-7, with unresolved D. Trimming pared 7 bases from V and 3 bases from J, leaving 13 bases between. This CDR3 is 12 amino acids long. The germline V gene has CDR1 DFQATT and CDR2 SNEGSKA (reference sequence). The CDR3 sequence is CSVRGGFYEQYF. As DNA, the CDR3 is TGCAGTGTCCGTGGCGGATTCTACGAGCAGTACTTC.

The chain uses TRBV11-3 and TRBJ2-7, with D perhaps matching TRBD2 (5 bases). Trimming removed 6 bases at V and 8 bases at J, with 17 bases between. The V gene's germline CDR1 is SGHNT and CDR2 YENEEA. CDR3 length: 13 residues. CDR3 loop: CASSKMEGSQQYF. The CDR3 DNA is TGTGCCAGCAGTAAAATGGAAGGGAGTCAGCAGTACTTC.

This clonotype was detected many times. This chain connects TRBV5-1 to TRBJ2-3, with D possibly being TRBD2 (5 bases). The V gene lost 4 bases and the J gene lost 1 base, with 13 bases spanning the gap. This CDR3 contains 15 residues. The germline CDR1 and CDR2 sequences are SGHRS and YFSETQ. The CDR3 is CASSPNYGGTDTQYF. The DNA of the CDR3 is TGCGCCAGCAGCCCTAACTACGGGGGCACAGATACGCAGTATTTT.

The chain has TRBV5-1 and TRBJ2-2, with 7 bases that match TRBD2. Germline loops: CDR1 SGHRS, CDR2 YFSETQ. The CDR3 covers 18 residues. The trim removed 1 base at V and 2 bases at J, leaving 11 bases unmatched. CDR3 sequence: CASSLKFERGINTGELFF. CDR3 sequence (DNA): TGCGCCAGCAGCTTGAAGTTCGAGCGGGGTATAAACACCGGGGAGCTGTTTTTT.

This clonotype occurred many times. The chain links TRBV28 to TRBJ2-4; weak D call: TRBD2 (7 bases). Deletions cut 3 bases from V and 8 bases from J, with 11 bases between. Germline CDR1 and CDR2: MDHEN and SYDVKM. This CDR3 contains 13 residues. The CDR3 protein is CASSFGGQDIQYF. CDR3 nucleotide sequence: TGTGCCAGCAGTTTCGGGGGGCAGGACATTCAGTACTTC.

This clonotype has only a few counts. This sequence joins TRBV19 and TRBJ1-5; 7 nucleotides align to TRBD1. This CDR3 has 13 amino acids. Germline CDR1 is LNHDA and CDR2 is SQIVND (reference sequence). The V segment lost 4 bases and the J segment 11 bases; nucleotides outside the gene matches: 8. The CDR3: CASSRQGTGAQHF. For the CDR3, the DNA is TGTGCCAGTAGTAGACAGGGCACCGGGGCCCAGCATTTT.

This clonotype was detected many times. This chain uses TRBV18 with TRBJ2-3; TRBD2 matches 11 bases. With 10 bases clipped from V and 5 bases from J, the junction kept 5 bases outside the gene matches. Germline loops: CDR1 KGHSH, CDR2 LQKENI. The CDR3 runs 13 residues. The CDR3 coding sequence is TGTGCCACCAGGGGGACTAGCGGAGATACGCAGTATTTT. The encoded protein is CATRGTSGDTQYF.

The CDR3 DNA reads as TGTGCCAGCAGCCCCCCCGGCGGGGGCCCCTACGAGCAGTACTTC. Translating gives CASSPPGGGPYEQYF. The chain couples TRBV5-5 to TRBJ2-7; tentative D call: TRBD2 (7 bases). V lost 4 bases to trimming and J lost 2 bases, with 16 bases between them. Germline loops: CDR1 SGHKS, CDR2 YYEKEE (reference sequence). This CDR3 has 15 residues.

The chain couples TRBV6-6 to TRBJ2-6; 11 positions match TRBD2. The CDR3 is 16 residues long. V shed 7 bases and J 12 bases; nucleotides not matched to a gene: 14. The germline V gene has CDR1 MNHNY and CDR2 SVGAGI (reference sequence). Here the CDR3 reads CASTPSGSGGAPVLTF. For the CDR3, the DNA is TGTGCCAGCACCCCAAGTGGTAGCGGGGGGGCCCCCGTCCTGACTTTC.

This clonotype was recorded only once. This chain connects TRBV18 to TRBJ2-1; D unresolved. The CDR3 spans 13 residues. Trimming shortened V by 3 bases and J by 10 bases, and 13 bases separated the two germline ends. In germline, CDR1 is KGHSH, CDR2 LQKENI. The CDR3 spells CASSPLVGVEQFF. In DNA, the CDR3 is TGTGCCAGCTCACCTCTAGTTGGGGTAGAGCAGTTCTTC.

The chain couples TRBV6-5 to TRBJ1-2; 8 bases fit TRBD1. The CDR3 totals 20 residues. Germline V gene data show CDR1 as MNHEY and CDR2 as SVGAGI. V lost 5 bases to trimming and J lost 6 bases; unmatched junction nucleotides: 26. The CDR3 nucleotides read TGTGCCAGCAGTATATCCCCGGGGAGGGGTGGACAGGGATCGAAGAATGGCTACACCTTC. This gives the protein CASSISPGRGGQGSKNGYTF.

This clonotype showed up just a few times. V is TRBV3-1 and J is TRBJ2-1, with D uncertain. Trimming stripped 0 bases from V and 5 bases from J, with 11 bases between. The CDR3 loop spans 15 amino acids. Germline V CDR1 and CDR2: LGHDT, YNNKEL (reference sequence). CDR3 DNA: TGTGCCAGCAGCCAAGATTTGAGGCAGGACAATGAGCAGTTCTTC. Translation: CASSQDLRQDNEQFF.

In this sample, this clonotype turned up many times. The chain recombines TRBV6-4 with TRBJ2-2, with D hard to call. This CDR3 is 14 amino acids long. Germline loops: CDR1 MRHNA, CDR2 SNTAGT. Trimming removed 5 bases at V and 3 bases at J, with 10 bases between. The CDR3 protein is CASSMVFDTGELFF. CDR3 DNA sequence: TGTGCCAGCAGTATGGTATTTGACACCGGGGAGCTGTTTTTT.

V usage is TRBV29-1 and J usage is TRBJ2-5; D is possibly TRBD1 (5 bases). Trimming took 6 bases from V and 5 from J, leaving 19 bases between them. This CDR3 spans 14 amino acids. Per the germline V gene, CDR1 is SQVTM and CDR2 is ANQGSEA. CDR3 region: CSVWGRLVRETQYF. Here the CDR3 DNA reads TGCAGCGTATGGGGCCGACTGGTCCGTGAGACCCAGTACTTC.

Ten or more counts support this clonotype. CDR3 nucleotides: TGTGCCATCCGCCCGACTAGCGGGGACCACAATGAGCAGTTCTTC. It translates to CAIRPTSGDHNEQFF. The V gene is TRBV10-3, the J gene TRBJ2-1; 11 bases are shared with TRBD2. This CDR3 contains 15 residues. The ends lost 8 bases at V and 5 bases at J; junction bases unmatched: 8. Germline V gene sequence: CDR1 ENHRY, CDR2 SYGVKD.

This clonotype was detected ten times or more. This chain links TRBV6-4 with TRBJ2-3; D unresolved. CDR1 and CDR2 (germline): MRHNA, SNTAGT. The CDR3 covers 13 residues. V lost 4 bases and J lost 5, with 10 bases in between. CDR3 in DNA: TGTGCCAGCAGTGTCAACCGAGGAGATACGCAGTATTTT. Protein sequence: CASSVNRGDTQYF.

This clonotype was picked up many times. V gene TRBV10-3 combines with J gene TRBJ2-7, with D perhaps matching TRBD2 (6 bases). Germline CDR1 reads ENHRY; CDR2 reads SYGVKD. With 11 bases removed from V and 5 bases from J, the gap between germline ends came to 16 bases. The CDR3 totals 12 residues. Here the CDR3 reads CAASGAGDEQYF. CDR3 sequence (DNA): TGTGCCGCCTCGGGAGCCGGTGACGAGCAGTACTTC.

The chain uses TRBV5-1 and TRBJ2-2; a weak D match, TRBD1 (6 bases). Trimming took off 2 bases at V and 1 base at J, with 9 bases between the two ends. The CDR3 covers 15 residues. Germline V lookup: CDR1 SGHRS, CDR2 YFSETQ. The CDR3 protein is CASSFSQGNTGELFF. CDR3 sequence (DNA): TGCGCCAGCAGCTTCTCACAGGGGAACACCGGGGAGCTGTTTTTT.

The genes are TRBV24-1 and TRBJ2-2; no clear D. Trimming shortened V by 8 bases and J by 5 bases, and 8 bases separated the two germline ends. CDR1 is KGHDR and CDR2 is SFDVKD in the germline V gene. This CDR3 spans 12 amino acids. The CDR3 DNA reads as TGTGCCACCACTGAAGGTACCGGGGAGCTGTTTTTT. Its translation is CATTEGTGELFF.

In its sample, this clonotype was seen many times. This chain joins TRBV30 and TRBJ1-1, with D uncertain. Germline V CDR1 and CDR2: GTSNPN, SVGIG (reference sequence). Trimming cost V 3 bases and J 0 bases, with 5 bases left between them. The CDR3 has 12 residues. In DNA form, the CDR3 reads TGTGCCTGGAGGAGGGTGAACACTGAAGCTTTCTTT. Amino acids: CAWRRVNTEAFF.

This clonotype came up many times. The chain is built from TRBV30 and TRBJ1-1; 7 bases fit TRBD1. Trimming removed 4 bases from V and 1 base from J; junction bases left unmatched: 3. The length of the CDR3 is 13 residues. Germline V gene sequence: CDR1 GTSNPN, CDR2 SVGIG (reference sequence). CDR3 sequence: CAWNYRGNTEAFF. CDR3 coding DNA: TGTGCCTGGAATTACAGGGGGAACACTGAAGCTTTCTTT.

This chain's CDR3 is CASSFLGRSNTGELFF. For the CDR3, the DNA is TGTGCCAGCAGCTTCCTAGGGAGGTCCAACACCGGGGAGCTGTTTTTT. The genes are TRBV11-2 and TRBJ2-2; D perhaps matches TRBD2 (6 bases). Trimming left V 3 bases short and J 2 bases short, with 13 bases between. The germline V gene encodes CDR1 SGHAT and CDR2 FQNNGV. This CDR3 has 16 amino acids. The whole variable domain, remainder taken from reference TRBV11-2 and TRBJ2-2, is EAGVAQSPRYKIIEKRQSVAFWCNPISGHATLYWYQQILGQGPKLLIQFQNNGVVDDSQLPKDRFSAERLKGVDSTLKIQPAKLEDSAVYLCASSFLGRSNTGELFFGEGSRLTVL.

The chain combines TRBV13 with TRBJ2-2; no firm D call. CDR1 PRHDT and CDR2 FYEKMQ come from the germline V gene (reference sequence). This CDR3 region has 16 residues. Trimming shortened V by 7 bases and J by 0 bases, and 15 bases separated the two germline ends. CDR3 region: CASTSYDRPNTGELFF. The CDR3 DNA follows: TGTGCCAGCACCTCTTATGATAGGCCGAACACCGGGGAGCTGTTTTTT.